Below are 16 T cell receptor beta chains sequenced from a single sample in a study of prognosis after radiotherapy for stage I lung cancer. TCR beta CDR3 amplification from genomic DNA was performed by two-round multiplex PCR. Every TRBV and TRBJ gene had its own specific primer in first-round PCR. From the multiplex PCR reads, TCRdb called clonotypes with MiXCR, one entry per CDR3 protein. The repertoire holds under 35,000 distinct CDR3 sequences, with around 43% as singletons. This specimen consisted of PBMCs, obtained before or after stereotactic body radiation therapy (not recorded which). Receptors were obtained from a donor over 45 with non-small cell lung cancer.

This chain links TRBV2 with TRBJ1-2; tentatively, D is TRBD1 (5 bases). Trimming pared 6 bases from V and 2 bases from J, leaving 13 bases between. Germline V gene lookup returns CDR1 SNHLY and CDR2 FYNNEI. The CDR3 loop spans 14 amino acids. CDR3 amino acids: CASRGQKTNYGYTF. Here the CDR3 DNA reads TGTGCCAGCAGGGGGCAAAAGACGAACTATGGCTACACCTTC. The whole variable domain, filled in from reference TRBV2 and TRBJ1-2, reads EPEVTQTPSHQVTQMGQEVILRCVPISNHLYFYWYRQILGQKVEFLVSFYNNEISEKSEIFDDQFSVERPDGSNFTLKIRSTKLEDSAMYFCASRGQKTNYGYTFGSGTRLTVV.

This clonotype was seen at least ten times. The V gene is TRBV18, the J gene TRBJ2-5, with TRBD1 matching 7 bases. Germline-derived CDR1 and CDR2 are KGHSH and LQKENI. V was clipped by 2 bases and J by 5 bases; unmatched bases: 5. There are 14 residues in the CDR3. The CDR3 nucleotides are TGTGCCAGCTCACCATGGACAGGTGGTGAGACCCAGTACTTC. It yields the protein CASSPWTGGETQYF.

Judged by abundance, this clonotype is medium-sized. The chain couples TRBV28 to TRBJ2-7, with D possibly TRBD2 on 5 matching bases. Germline V lookup: CDR1 MDHEN, CDR2 SYDVKM. V was cut by 2 bases and J by 6 bases, with 14 bases left in between. The CDR3 is made up of 14 amino acids. The CDR3 reads CASSLVREGGEQYF. CDR3 coding DNA: TGTGCCAGCAGTTTAGTAAGGGAAGGAGGCGAGCAGTACTTC.

This clonotype turned up a few times. This sequence is one base from a far larger clone and is likely a read error. The chain has TRBV6-2 or TRBV6-3 and TRBJ2-5; 8 nucleotides align to TRBD1. This CDR3 contains 16 residues. CDR1 is MNHEY, CDR2 SVGEGT, per germline. CDR3 DNA sequence: TGTGCCAGCATTTACCCCGGGACAGGAGACCAAGAGACCCAGTACTTC. It specifies CASIYPGTGDQETQYF.

As for this clonotype: A single base separates this from a much larger clone, so it may be a read error. V usage is TRBV6-2 or TRBV6-3 and J usage is TRBJ2-5, with D possibly matching TRBD1 (5 bases). Germline V lookup: CDR1 MNHEY, CDR2 SVGEGT. V was clipped by 5 bases and J by 5 bases, with 18 bases between them. The CDR3 contains 15 residues. In nucleotides, the CDR3 is TGTGCCAGCAGTGACCCTCACAGGTGGCTCGAGACCCAGTACTTC. Translated: CASSDPHRWLETQYF.

Only a few counts were recorded for this clonotype. V usage is TRBV5-1 and J usage is TRBJ2-3; 11 bases line up with TRBD2. The CDR3 totals 15 residues. The V gene end was trimmed by 1 base and the J gene end by 5 bases; junction bases not matched to a gene: 3. Germline-derived CDR1 and CDR2 are SGHRS and YFSETQ. CDR3 residues: CASSLTSGRLDTQYF. In DNA, the CDR3 is TGCGCCAGCAGCTTGACTAGCGGGAGATTAGATACGCAGTATTTT. The full variable domain, its missing parts supplied by reference TRBV5-1 and TRBJ2-3, is KAGVTQTPRYLIKTRGQQVTLSCSPISGHRSVSWYQQTPGQGLQFLFEYFSETQRNKGNFPGRFSGRQFSNSRSEMNVSTLELGDSALYLCASSLTSGRLDTQYFGPGTRLTVL.

J is TRBJ2-2 and V is TRBV27; D is unresolved. This CDR3 region has 14 residues. V lost 3 bases to trimming and J lost 4 bases, with 9 bases between them. The germline V gene encodes CDR1 MNHEY and CDR2 SMNVEV (reference sequence). The CDR3 coding sequence is TGTGCCAGCAGTTTGGGGTGGGGCACCGGGGAGCTGTTTTTT. Translation gives CASSLGWGTGELFF.

This clonotype was observed once. A much larger clone differs from this one at a single base, so this may be a read error. The rearrangement uses TRBV6-4 and TRBJ1-5; D gene uncertain. The CDR3 runs 13 residues. Germline CDR1 and CDR2: MRHNA and SNTAGT. Trimming removed 2 bases at V and 11 bases at J, with 13 bases between. This CDR3 is CASSDPPHQTQHF. CDR3 bases: TGTGCCAGCAGTGACCCCCCCCACCAGACCCAGCATTTT.

The genes are TRBV6-2 or TRBV6-3 and TRBJ1-1; 8 nucleotides match TRBD1. The length of the CDR3 is 14 residues. CDR1 and CDR2 (germline): MNHEY, SVGEGT. The CDR3 sequence is CDRSLDRGSNKAFF. CDR3 nucleotide sequence: TGTGACAGAAGCTTAGACAGGGGTTCGAACAAAGCTTTCTTT.

In its sample, this clonotype is medium-sized. This chain links TRBV2 with TRBJ2-1, with TRBD2 matching over 12 bases. Germline V lookup: CDR1 SNHLY, CDR2 FYNNEI. V lost 3 bases and J lost 6; bases outside the gene matches: 6. The CDR3 length is 16 residues. The CDR3 DNA follows: TGTGCCAGCAGTGAGGGCCTAGCGGGGGGGCTCAATGAGCAGTTCTTC. It translates to CASSEGLAGGLNEQFF.

This clonotype rates as medium-sized. V usage is TRBV28 and J usage is TRBJ2-1, with D possibly TRBD2 on 5 matching bases. V lost 2 bases and J lost 10, with 12 bases in between. Germline V CDR1 and CDR2: MDHEN, SYDVKM. This CDR3 comprises 13 residues. In nucleotides, the CDR3 is TGTGCCAGCAGTTTAGGCACCTCGGGGGAGCAGTTCTTC. This codes for CASSLGTSGEQFF.

This clonotype was observed a few times. Given a far larger clone just one base away, this is likely a sequencing read error. This chain joins TRBV6-5 and TRBJ2-7; TRBD2 agrees at 8 bases. Looked up from germline, CDR1 is MNHEY and CDR2 is SVGAGI. CDR3 size: 15 residues. V gave up 10 bases and J gave up 7 bases; unmatched junction bases: 18. This CDR3 reads CAISRRGAGALEQYF. In nucleotides, the CDR3 is TGTGCCATCTCCCGCCGGGGAGCGGGAGCGCTAGAGCAGTACTTC.

This clonotype was observed at least ten times. The chain combines TRBV5-1 with TRBJ2-7; D unclear. Per germline, CDR1 SGHRS and CDR2 YFSETQ. The CDR3 is 15 residues long. Trimming shortened V by 0 bases and J by 2 bases, and 12 bases separated the two germline ends. The CDR3 loop is CASSLGTENPYEQYF. The DNA of the CDR3 is TGCGCCAGCAGCTTGGGGACGGAGAATCCCTACGAGCAGTACTTC.

A remark on this clonotype: A far bigger clonotype differs at one base, so this is likely a read error. The chain has TRBV6-4 and TRBJ2-1, with TRBD1 as a possible D gene (6 bases). Germline-derived CDR1 and CDR2 are MRHNA and SNTAGT. There are 12 residues in the CDR3. CDR3 nucleotides: TGTGTCAGCGGACAGTCCTACAATGAGCAGTTCTTC. Protein sequence: CVSGQSYNEQFF.

As concerns this clonotype: A far larger clone is just one base off, so this is likely a read error. V and J are TRBV12-3 or TRBV12-4 and TRBJ2-1; perhaps D is TRBD1 or TRBD2 (5 bases each). V was cut by 4 bases and J by 7 bases, with 17 bases left in between. The CDR3 consists of 15 residues. This CDR3 is CASSYSPGRGNEQFF. CDR3 nucleotide sequence: TGTGCCAGCAGTTATAGCCCGGGACGGGGTAATGAGCAGTTCTTC.

There are many counts of this clonotype. The chain uses TRBV10-2 and TRBJ2-4, with TRBD2 matching over 7 bases. V shed 3 bases and J 2 bases; nucleotides not matched to a gene: 4. The length of the CDR3 is 15 residues. Per the germline V gene, CDR1 is WSHSY and CDR2 is SAAADI. Written as DNA, the CDR3 is TGCGCCAGCAGTGATCGCGGGAGTTCCAAAAACATTCAGTACTTC. This gives the protein CASSDRGSSKNIQYF.